Here is one T cell receptor beta chain with its context. This entry belongs to a study of blood T cells in healthy people across ages. Next came a second PCR, run for about 6 to 11 cycles, which used a sample-barcoded 5' primer along with a J-beta primer mix. TCRdb re-analysed the 5' RACE reads in MiXCR, keeping a single row per CDR3 protein. The sample lists 550,000 to 750,000 distinct CDR3 sequences; around 20% were seen once. The CDR3 sequence is 17 residues long. The ends lost 0 bases at V and 0 bases at J; junction bases unmatched: 5. CDR1 and CDR2 from the germline V gene are DFQATT and SNEGSKA (reference sequence).

The sequenced sample was blood. The chain has TRBV20-1 and TRBJ2-7; TRBD2 aligns across 13 bases. The TCR sequence derives from a man between 65 and 80 years old in good health. DNA for the CDR3: TGCAGTGCTAGAGATAAGAGGACTAGCGGGAGCTCCTACGAGCAGTACTTC. Amino acids: CSARDKRTSGSSYEQYF.